Below, 8 T cell receptor beta chains from the same sample are listed, as sequenced in a study of T-cell reconstitution after alpha-beta-depleted transplantation in children. Preparing the TCRbeta library involved the use of unique molecular identifiers. TCRdb reanalysed the PCR reads using MiXCR and keeps one entry per CDR3 protein. The top ten clones hold 27% of a sample with some 450,000 distinct CDR3 sequences, roughly 44% of them seen once. Sequenced here: PBMCs, sampled before TCRalphabeta/CD19-depleted stem cell transplant. The origin of the receptors is a girl aged 2 to 10 with aplastic anemia, due to receive a stem cell transplant.

This clonotype was detected only a few times. The J gene is TRBJ1-1, the V gene TRBV12-3 or TRBV12-4, with TRBD1 as a possible D gene (5 bases). The CDR3 is 14 amino acids. The ends were cut back, 1 base at V and 7 bases at J, with 13 bases in the middle. In nucleotides, the CDR3 is TGTGCCAGCAGTTTAGGGCAGGGTTTGGGTGAAGCTTTCTTT. This gives the protein CASSLGQGLGEAFF.

A few counts support this clonotype. This chain joins TRBV28 and TRBJ2-1; the D call may be TRBD1 or TRBD2 (5 bases each). The V gene's germline CDR1 is MDHEN and CDR2 SYDVKM. V lost 2 bases, J lost 6 bases, and 11 bases lay in between. There are 14 residues in the CDR3. CDR3 loop: CASSLEGMGNEQFF. The CDR3, as DNA: TGTGCCAGCAGTTTAGAGGGGATGGGCAATGAGCAGTTCTTC.

The CDR3 nucleotides read TGTGCCAGCAGTGGGCCCCGGGGCAGTCGCTCCTACAATGAGCAGTTCTTC. Protein: CASSGPRGSRSYNEQFF. V is TRBV28 and J is TRBJ2-1, with D perhaps assigned TRBD1 or TRBD2 (5 bases each). The CDR3 extends over 17 amino acids. Germline V lookup: CDR1 MDHEN, CDR2 SYDVKM. Between the trimmed V and J ends, which lost 5 bases and 0 bases, there was a span of 17 bases.

This clonotype was seen more than once but under ten times. The rearrangement uses TRBV20-1 and TRBJ2-3, with 8 bases fitting TRBD2. Germline V gene sequence: CDR1 DFQATT, CDR2 SNEGSKA (reference sequence). J was trimmed by 0 bases and V by 6 bases; bases with no gene match: 8. The CDR3 has 15 amino acids. The CDR3 nucleotides read TGCAGTGCCTACGCTAGCGGGCGGAGCACAGATACGCAGTATTTT. Protein sequence: CSAYASGRSTDTQYF.

The rearrangement links TRBV20-1 to TRBJ2-7, with D possibly TRBD1 on 6 matching bases. The ends were cut back, 3 bases at V and 1 base at J, with 10 bases in the middle. This CDR3 contains 13 residues. CDR1 and CDR2 (germline): DFQATT, SNEGSKA (reference sequence). CDR3 residues: CSASQGYSYEQYF. As DNA, the CDR3 is TGCAGTGCTAGCCAGGGGTATTCCTACGAGCAGTACTTC.

This clonotype appeared a few times. The V and J genes are TRBV5-1 and TRBJ2-2, with 8 nucleotides matching TRBD2. Losses at the gene ends were 3 bases for V and 7 bases for J; bases not matched to a gene: 17. Per the germline V gene, CDR1 is SGHRS and CDR2 is YFSETQ. The CDR3 sequence is 18 residues long. CDR3 loop: CASSSSLAGLQLDGELFF. Here the CDR3 DNA reads TGCGCCAGCAGCTCATCCTTAGCGGGACTTCAACTAGACGGGGAGCTGTTTTTT.

This chain uses TRBV10-2 with TRBJ1-5; TRBD1 is a possible D gene (6 bases). Trimming removed 3 bases from V and 1 base from J, with 10 bases in between. Germline V gives CDR1 WSHSY, CDR2 SAAADI. CDR3 length: 15 amino acids. CDR3 bases: TGCGCCAGCAGTGAAACAGGGCAAAGCAATCAGCCCCAGCATTTT. Translation gives CASSETGQSNQPQHF.

This clonotype was recorded a few times. The CDR3 reads CSVKTTDTQYF. CDR3 coding DNA: TGCAGCGTGAAGACCACAGATACGCAGTATTTT. V is TRBV29-1 and J is TRBJ2-3; D not certain. This CDR3 has 11 residues. Per germline, CDR1 SQVTM and CDR2 ANQGSEA. Trimming cost V 6 bases and J 2 bases, with 6 bases left between them.